This TCR beta chain was profiled in a study of beta chain features in type 1 diabetes. General study findings and limits: The study found fewer insertions and more deletions at VDJ junctions in type 1 diabetes patients. Type 1 diabetes patients showed a moderate but significant shortening of TCRB CDR3s in all four CD4+ subsets.

Remarks on this clone: Its antigen is not known.

Trimming removed 2 bases from V and 5 bases from J, with 12 bases in between. Germline values: CDR1 LGHNA, CDR2 YSLEER. The CDR3 runs to 14 residues. The isolated RNA, all of it, was reverse transcribed, so expressed TCRB transcripts were what got sequenced. An average approximately 4 million reads came from naive, central memory and regulatory T cell samples. Assay used: immunoSEQ multiplex PCR; TCRdb lists only in-frame clones, some missing. The data contain around 40,000 clones, around 71% of them singletons. The TCR comes from a woman aged 18 to 35 with type 1 diabetes. Sequenced material: Tregs from blood. The V and J genes are TRBV4-3 and TRBJ2-5; the D gene is possibly TRBD2 (6 bases). DNA of the CDR3: TGCGCCAGCAGCCAACGAGGAGGAGGGGAGACCCAGTACTTC. Amino acid sequence: CASSQRGGGETQYF.